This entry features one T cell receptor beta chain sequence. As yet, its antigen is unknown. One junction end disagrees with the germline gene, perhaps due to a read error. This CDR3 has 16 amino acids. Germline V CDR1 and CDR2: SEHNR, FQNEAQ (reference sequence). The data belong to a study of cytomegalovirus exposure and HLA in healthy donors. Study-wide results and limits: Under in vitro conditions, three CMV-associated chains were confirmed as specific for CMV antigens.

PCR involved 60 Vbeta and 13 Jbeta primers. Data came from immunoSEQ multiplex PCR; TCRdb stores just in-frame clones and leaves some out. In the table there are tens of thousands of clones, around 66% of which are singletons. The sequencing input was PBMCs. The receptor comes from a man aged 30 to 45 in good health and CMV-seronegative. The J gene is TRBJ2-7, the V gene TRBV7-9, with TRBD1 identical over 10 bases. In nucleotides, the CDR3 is TGTTCCAGCAGCTTAGGACAGGGGGGGTTCTCCTACGAGCAGTACTTC. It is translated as CSSSLGQGGFSYEQYF.